This TCR beta chain was found in a study of T cell responses to AZD1222 COVID-19 vaccine. Germline values: CDR1 MNHEY, CDR2 SVGEGT. The CDR3 covers 17 residues. J was trimmed by 5 bases and V by 4 bases; bases with no gene match: 10. TCRdb keeps only in-frame clones here, not all; method: immunoSEQ multiplex PCR. Here the sample spans tens of thousands of clones, 90% to 95% being singletons. V is TRBV6-2 or TRBV6-3 and J is TRBJ2-3; 12 bases agree with TRBD2. The sequence was obtained from an adult who received the AZD1222 COVID-19 vaccine. Sequencing was performed on peripheral blood, taken 28 days after the second AZD1222 dose. As DNA, the CDR3 is TGTGCCAGCAGTTTCGTCCTAGCGGGGGGGCCTGGAGATACGCAGTATTTT. As protein: CASSFVLAGGPGDTQYF.